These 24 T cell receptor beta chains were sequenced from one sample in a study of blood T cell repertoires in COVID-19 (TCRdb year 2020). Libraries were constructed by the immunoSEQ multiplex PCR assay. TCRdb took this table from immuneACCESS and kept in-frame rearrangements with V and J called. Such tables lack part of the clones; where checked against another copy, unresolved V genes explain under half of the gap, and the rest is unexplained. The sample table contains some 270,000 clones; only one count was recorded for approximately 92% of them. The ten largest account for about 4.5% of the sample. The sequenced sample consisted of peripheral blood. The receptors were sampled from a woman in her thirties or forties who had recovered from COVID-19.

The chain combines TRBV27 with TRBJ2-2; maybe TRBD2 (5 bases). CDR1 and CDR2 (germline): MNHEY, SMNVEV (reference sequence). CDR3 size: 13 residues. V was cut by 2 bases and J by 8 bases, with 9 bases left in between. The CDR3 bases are TGTGCCAGCAGTTTAAACTTAGCGGGGGAGCTGTTTTTT. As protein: CASSLNLAGELFF.

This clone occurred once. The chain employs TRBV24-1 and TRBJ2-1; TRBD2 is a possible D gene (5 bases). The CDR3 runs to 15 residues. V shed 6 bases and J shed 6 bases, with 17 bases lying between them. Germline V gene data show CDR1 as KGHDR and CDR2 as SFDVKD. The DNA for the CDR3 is TGTGCCACCAGTCTTGAGGGCGTAGAGGGCAATGAGCAGTTCTTC. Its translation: CATSLEGVEGNEQFF.

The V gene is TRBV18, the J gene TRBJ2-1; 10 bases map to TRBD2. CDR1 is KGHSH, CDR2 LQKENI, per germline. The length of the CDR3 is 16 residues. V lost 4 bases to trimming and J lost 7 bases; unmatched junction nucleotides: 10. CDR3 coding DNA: TGTGCCAGCTCACAAGATAGCGGGGGGATTCGGAATGAGCAGTTCTTC. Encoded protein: CASSQDSGGIRNEQFF.

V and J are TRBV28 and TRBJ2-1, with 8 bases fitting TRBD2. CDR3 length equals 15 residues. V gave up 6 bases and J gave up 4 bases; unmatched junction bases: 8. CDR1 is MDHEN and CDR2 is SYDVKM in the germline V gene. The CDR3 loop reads CASSKRRGVYNEQFF. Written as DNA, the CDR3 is TGTGCCAGCAGCAAGAGGCGGGGGGTTTACAATGAGCAGTTCTTC.

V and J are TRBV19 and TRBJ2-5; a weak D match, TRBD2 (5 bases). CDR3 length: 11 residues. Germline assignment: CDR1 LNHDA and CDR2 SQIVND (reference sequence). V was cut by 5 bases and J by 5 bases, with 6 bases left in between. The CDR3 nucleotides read TGTGCCAGTAGTTGGAGGGAGACCCAGTACTTC. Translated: CASSWRETQYF.

CDR3 sequence (DNA): TGCGCCAGCAGCTTGGCGGCGACAACCGAAGCTTTCTTT. This encodes CASSLAATTEAFF. The chain has TRBV5-1 and TRBJ1-1, with D hard to call. With 0 bases removed from V and 8 bases from J, the gap between germline ends came to 11 bases. This CDR3 has 13 amino acids. The germline gives CDR1 SGHRS, CDR2 YFSETQ.

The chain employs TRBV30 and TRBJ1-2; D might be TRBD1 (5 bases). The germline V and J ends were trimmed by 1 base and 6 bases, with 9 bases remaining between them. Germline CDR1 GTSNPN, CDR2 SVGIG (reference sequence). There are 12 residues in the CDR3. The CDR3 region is CAWSGPRDGYTF. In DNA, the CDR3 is TGTGCCTGGAGTGGCCCCAGGGATGGCTACACCTTC.

The CDR3 DNA follows: TGTGCCAGCAGCTTAGTTGTGTCGACCGGGGAGCTGTTTTTT. This encodes CASSLVVSTGELFF. The genes are TRBV7-2 and TRBJ2-2, with D unclear. From germline, CDR1 is SGHTA and CDR2 FQGNSA. Trimming shortened V by 1 base and J by 5 bases, and 8 bases separated the two germline ends. The CDR3 length is 14 residues. Full variable domain (missing parts from reference TRBV7-2 and TRBJ2-2): GAGVSQSPSNKVTEKGKDVELRCDPISGHTALYWYRQSLGQGLEFLIYFQGNSAPDKSGLPSDRFSAERTGGSVSTLTIQRTQQEDSAVYLCASSLVVSTGELFFGEGSRLTVL.

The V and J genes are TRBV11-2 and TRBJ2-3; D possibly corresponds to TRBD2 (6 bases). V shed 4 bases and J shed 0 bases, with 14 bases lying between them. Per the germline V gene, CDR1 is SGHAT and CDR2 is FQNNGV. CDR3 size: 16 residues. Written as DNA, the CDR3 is TGTGCCAGCAGCTACGGACGGAGCGGGAGCACAGATACGCAGTATTTT. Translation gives CASSYGRSGSTDTQYF.

CDR3 loop: CSATETGELFF. In DNA, the CDR3 is TGCAGCGCTACTGAGACCGGGGAGCTGTTTTTT. The gene calls are TRBV29-1 and TRBJ2-2, with D unresolved. V lost 7 bases, J lost 5 bases, and 8 bases lay in between. The CDR3 loop spans 11 amino acids. Germline CDR1 SQVTM, CDR2 ANQGSEA.

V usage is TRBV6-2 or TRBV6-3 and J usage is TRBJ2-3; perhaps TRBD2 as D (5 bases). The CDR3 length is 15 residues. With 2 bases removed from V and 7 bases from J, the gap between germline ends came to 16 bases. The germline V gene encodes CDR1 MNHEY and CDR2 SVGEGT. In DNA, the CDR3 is TGTGCCAGCAGTTACCTTCCAGCGGTTCTGAATACGCAGTATTTT. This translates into CASSYLPAVLNTQYF.

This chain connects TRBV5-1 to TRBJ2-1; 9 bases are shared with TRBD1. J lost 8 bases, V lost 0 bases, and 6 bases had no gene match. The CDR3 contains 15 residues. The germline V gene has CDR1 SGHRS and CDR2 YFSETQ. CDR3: CASSLGQGGTHEQFF. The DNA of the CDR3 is TGCGCCAGCAGCTTGGGACAGGGGGGGACCCATGAGCAGTTCTTC.

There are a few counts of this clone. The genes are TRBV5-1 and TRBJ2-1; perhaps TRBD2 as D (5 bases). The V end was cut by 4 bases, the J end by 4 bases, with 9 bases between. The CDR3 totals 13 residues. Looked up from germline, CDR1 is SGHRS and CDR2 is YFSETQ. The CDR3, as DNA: TGCGCCAGCAGCGAGGGTTATTACAATGAGCAGTTCTTC. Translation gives CASSEGYYNEQFF.

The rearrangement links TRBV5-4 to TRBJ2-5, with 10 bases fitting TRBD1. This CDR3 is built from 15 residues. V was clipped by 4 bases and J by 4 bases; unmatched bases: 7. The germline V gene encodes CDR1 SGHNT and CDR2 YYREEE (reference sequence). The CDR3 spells CASSRTGGKGETQYF. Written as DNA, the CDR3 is TGTGCCAGCAGCCGGACAGGGGGAAAAGGAGAGACCCAGTACTTC.

CDR3 amino acids: CASSADMDVNSPLHF. CDR3 sequence (DNA): TGCGCCAGCAGTGCGGACATGGATGTAAATTCACCCCTCCACTTT. V usage is TRBV10-1 and J usage is TRBJ1-6; D may be TRBD1 (5 bases). V lost 4 bases and J lost 7, with 14 bases in between. This CDR3 is built from 15 residues. The germline V gene has CDR1 WNHNN and CDR2 SYGVQD (reference sequence).

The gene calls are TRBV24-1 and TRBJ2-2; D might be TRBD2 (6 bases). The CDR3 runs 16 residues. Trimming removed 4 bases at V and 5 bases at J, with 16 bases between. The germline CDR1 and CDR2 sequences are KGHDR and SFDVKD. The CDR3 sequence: CATSDPRTNPTGELFF. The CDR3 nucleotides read TGTGCCACCAGTGACCCAAGGACTAATCCAACCGGGGAGCTGTTTTTT.

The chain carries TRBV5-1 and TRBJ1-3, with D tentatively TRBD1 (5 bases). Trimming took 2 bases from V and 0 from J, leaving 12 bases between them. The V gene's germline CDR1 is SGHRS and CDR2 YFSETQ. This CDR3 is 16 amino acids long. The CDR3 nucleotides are TGCGCCAGCAGCTTATCAGGAGGGGACTCTGGAAACACCATATATTTT. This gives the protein CASSLSGGDSGNTIYF. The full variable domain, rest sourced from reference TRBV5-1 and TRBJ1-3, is KAGVTQTPRYLIKTRGQQVTLSCSPISGHRSVSWYQQTPGQGLQFLFEYFSETQRNKGNFPGRFSGRQFSNSRSEMNVSTLELGDSALYLCASSLSGGDSGNTIYFGEGSWLTVV.

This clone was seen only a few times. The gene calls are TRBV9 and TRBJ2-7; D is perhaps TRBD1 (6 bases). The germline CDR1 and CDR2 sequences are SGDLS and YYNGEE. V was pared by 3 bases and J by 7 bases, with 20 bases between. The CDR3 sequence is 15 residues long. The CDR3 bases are TGTGCCAGCAGCGGAGAGGGGGACGGATTAGGGGAGCAGTACTTC. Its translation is CASSGEGDGLGEQYF. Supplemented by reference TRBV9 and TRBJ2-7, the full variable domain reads DSGVTQTPKHLITATGQRVTLRCSPRSGDLSVYWYQQSLDQGLQFLIQYYNGEERAKGNILERFSAQQFPDLHSELNLSSLELGDSALYFCASSGEGDGLGEQYFGPGTRLTVT.

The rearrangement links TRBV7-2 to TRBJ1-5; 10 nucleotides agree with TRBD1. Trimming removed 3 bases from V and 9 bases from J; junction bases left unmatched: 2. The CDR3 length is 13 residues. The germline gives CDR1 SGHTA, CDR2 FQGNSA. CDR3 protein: CASSLGQGLPQHF. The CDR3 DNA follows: TGTGCCAGCAGCTTGGGACAGGGGCTGCCCCAGCATTTT.

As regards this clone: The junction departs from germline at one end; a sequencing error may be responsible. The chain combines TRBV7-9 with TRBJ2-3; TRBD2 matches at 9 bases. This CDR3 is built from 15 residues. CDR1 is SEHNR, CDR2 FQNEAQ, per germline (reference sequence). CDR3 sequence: CASSSSGTFTDTQYF. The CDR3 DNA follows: TGTGCCAGCAGCTCTAGCGGGACGTTCACAGATACTCAGTATTTT.

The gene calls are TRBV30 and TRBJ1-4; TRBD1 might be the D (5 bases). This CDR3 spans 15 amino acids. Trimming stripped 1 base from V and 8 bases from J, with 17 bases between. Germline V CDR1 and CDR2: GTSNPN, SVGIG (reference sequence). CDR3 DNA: TGTGCCTGGAGTGCGGGAGGGAGAGGGGACGAAAAACTGTTTTTT. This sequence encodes CAWSAGGRGDEKLFF.

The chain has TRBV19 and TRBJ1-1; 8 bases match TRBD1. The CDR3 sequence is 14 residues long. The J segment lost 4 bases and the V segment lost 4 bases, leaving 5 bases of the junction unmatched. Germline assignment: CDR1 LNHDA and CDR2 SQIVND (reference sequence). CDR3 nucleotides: TGTGCCAGTAGTACTCGGACAGGGTTCACTGAAGCTTTCTTT. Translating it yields CASSTRTGFTEAFF.

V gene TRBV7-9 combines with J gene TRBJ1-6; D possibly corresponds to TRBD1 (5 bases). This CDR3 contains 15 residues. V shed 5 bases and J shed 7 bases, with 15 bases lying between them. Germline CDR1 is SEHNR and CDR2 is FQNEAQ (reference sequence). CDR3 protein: CASSAAGLRNSPLHF. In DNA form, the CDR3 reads TGTGCCAGCAGCGCCGCGGGACTAAGGAATTCACCCCTCCACTTT.

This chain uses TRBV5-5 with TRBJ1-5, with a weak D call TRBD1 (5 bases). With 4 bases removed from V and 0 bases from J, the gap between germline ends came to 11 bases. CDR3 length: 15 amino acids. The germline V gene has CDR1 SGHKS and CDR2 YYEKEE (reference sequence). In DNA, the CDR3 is TGTGCCAGCAGCCCAGGGTCCTATAGCAATCAGCCCCAGCATTTT. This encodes CASSPGSYSNQPQHF.